This T cell receptor (beta chain) was obtained from a study of blood T cell repertoires in COVID-19. Germline V gene lookup returns CDR1 DFQATT and CDR2 SNEGSKA (reference sequence). Trimming cost V 3 bases and J 5 bases, with 20 bases left between them. CDR3 size: 15 residues. Method: immunoSEQ multiplex PCR; TCRdb's copy keeps in-frame clones and lacks some. The table has about 310,000 clones, over 75% seen once. The chain is built from TRBV20-1 and TRBJ2-7; TRBD2 might be the D (6 bases). The source of this sequence is a woman aged 45 to 65 who had recovered from COVID-19. Sequenced material: peripheral blood. The CDR3 DNA reads as TGCAGTGCTAGTACTCGGCGGGGAAGTACGAACGAGCAGTACTTC. Its protein is CSASTRRGSTNEQYF.